This TCR beta chain stems from a study of metastatic and nonmetastatic thyroid tumors. The CDR3 has 12 amino acids. The V gene lost 6 bases and the J gene lost 7 bases, with 13 bases spanning the gap. Germline V gene sequence: CDR1 SGHVS, CDR2 FQNEAQ. TCRdb re-called the PCR reads via MiXCR. Of approximately 35,000 clones listed, 20% to 25% were seen once; the top ten hold over 2.5%. Thyroid surgery was performed in patients who had received no treatment beforehand. This clone qualifies as medium-sized. The chain employs TRBV7-8 and TRBJ2-7; D is undetermined. The clonotype comes from a male donor with papillary thyroid cancer or a benign thyroid nodule (not recorded which). Some clones in this sample may be carry-over from other donors' samples. The sample taken for sequencing was tumor tissue. For the CDR3, the DNA is TGTGCCAGCAGTCCGTTGGGGTTGGAGCAGTACTTC. This encodes CASSPLGLEQYF.